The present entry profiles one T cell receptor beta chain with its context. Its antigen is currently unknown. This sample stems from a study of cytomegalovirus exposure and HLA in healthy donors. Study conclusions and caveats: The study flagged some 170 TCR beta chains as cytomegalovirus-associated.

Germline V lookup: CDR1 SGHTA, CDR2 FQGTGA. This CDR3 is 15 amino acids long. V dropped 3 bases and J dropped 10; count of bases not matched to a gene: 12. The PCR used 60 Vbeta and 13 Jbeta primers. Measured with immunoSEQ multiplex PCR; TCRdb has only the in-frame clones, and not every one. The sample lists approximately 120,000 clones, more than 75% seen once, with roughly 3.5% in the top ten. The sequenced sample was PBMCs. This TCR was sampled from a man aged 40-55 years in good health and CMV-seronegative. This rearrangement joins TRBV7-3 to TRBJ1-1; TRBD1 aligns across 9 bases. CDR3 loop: CASSLGVGTGYRAFF. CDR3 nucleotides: TGTGCCAGCAGCTTGGGGGTAGGGACAGGGTATCGAGCTTTCTTT.